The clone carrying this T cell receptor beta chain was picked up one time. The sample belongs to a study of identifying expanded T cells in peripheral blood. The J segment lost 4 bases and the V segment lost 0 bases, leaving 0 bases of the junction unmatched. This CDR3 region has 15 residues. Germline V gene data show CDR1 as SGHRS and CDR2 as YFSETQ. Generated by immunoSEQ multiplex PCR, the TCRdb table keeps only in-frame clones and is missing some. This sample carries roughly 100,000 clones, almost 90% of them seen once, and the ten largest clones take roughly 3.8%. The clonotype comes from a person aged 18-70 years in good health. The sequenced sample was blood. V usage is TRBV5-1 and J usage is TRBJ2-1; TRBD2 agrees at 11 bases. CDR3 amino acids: CASSLVAGGYNEQFF. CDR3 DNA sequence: TGCGCCAGCAGCTTGGTAGCGGGAGGGTACAATGAGCAGTTCTTC.